This T cell receptor (beta chain) was recovered during a study of siplizumab effects on memory and regulatory T cells (dated by TCRdb to the late 2010s). For the wider study: The study examined how the anti-CD2 antibody siplizumab affects alloreactive T-cell subsets in allogeneic mixed lymphocyte reactions built from human PBMCs.

Concerning this clone itself: It lacks a known antigen. No base-level quality is on record; no much larger clone is a single base apart.

The CDR3 contains 15 residues, cysteine and phenylalanine counted. The only DNA kept is the CDR3, 45 bases in frame from the first base. The CDR1 and CDR2 encoded by the germline V gene (reference sequence) are MNHEY and SMNVEV. After removal of 4 bases from V and 9 bases from J, the junction retains 5 bases not matched to a gene. The investigation overall reported the following: The cumulative frequency of alloreactive sequences traceable to unstimulated CD4+ memory T cells was significantly reduced by siplizumab. The suppressive function of proliferating Tregs from siplizumab cultures was not functionally confirmed. In reactions with siplizumab, an average of roughly 70% of mappable alloreactive CD4+ clones were Treg-derived, compared with 26.9% in control reactions. A naive or memory phenotype could not be assigned to roughly 75-97% of proliferating CD4+ or CD8+ clones. Greater diversity appeared to be present in unstimulated naive T cells than in memory T cells, and a substantial contribution to the alloresponse seemed to be made by naive cells. Sequences below about 10^-5 frequency were poorly captured, so only a minor fraction of alloreactive clones could be mapped to unstimulated subsets.

Libraries were made using the immunoSEQ multiplex PCR assay. Around 94,000 TCR templates per sample were assayed on the deep sequencing platform. Genomic DNA extracted from sorted T cells was used for TCRbeta CDR3 sequencing. From the authors' description of their analysis: Clonal analysis of TCRbeta CDR3 data was done in the R programming language. Alloreactive CD4+ and CD8+ clones were defined by comparing unstimulated samples with post-reaction CFSE-low samples. Regulatory or non-regulatory origin was assigned to alloreactive CD4+ clones by matching of sequences to sorted unstimulated Treg and non-Treg repertoires. TCRdb took over this immuneACCESS table, retaining in-frame rearrangements with V and J assigned. Such tables are incomplete; in checked studies, under half of the missing clones stem from an unresolved V gene, and the remainder is unexplained. D and trimming were read from the DNA, whereas the V and J calls and clone size are those reported in that table. The sample data list about 50,000 clones, and about 98% of these were observed just once. The leading ten clones occupy roughly 0.99% of the sample.

Additional sequencing covered unstimulated subsets from a few donor pairs, namely CD8+ effector memory, CD4+ naive, CD8+ TEMRA, CD4+ memory and CD8+ naive. Sorted unstimulated T cells and proliferating T cells recovered from mixed lymphocyte reactions were subjected to TCRbeta CDR3 sequencing. Fresh whole blood from nine to ten HLA-typed healthy donors was used as the source from which PBMCs were isolated. The receptor was isolated from a human donor in good health. The rearrangement joined TRBV27 to TRBJ2-1; the central 14 bases match TRBD2. The material sequenced was naive CD8+ T cells sorted from blood. Per the publication, the cell subset or site label means: unstimulated naive T cells. Here the CDR3 is given as CASSYGLAGGLEQFF. The nucleotide sequence is given as TGTGCCAGCAGTTACGGACTAGCGGGAGGACTTGAGCAGTTCTTC.